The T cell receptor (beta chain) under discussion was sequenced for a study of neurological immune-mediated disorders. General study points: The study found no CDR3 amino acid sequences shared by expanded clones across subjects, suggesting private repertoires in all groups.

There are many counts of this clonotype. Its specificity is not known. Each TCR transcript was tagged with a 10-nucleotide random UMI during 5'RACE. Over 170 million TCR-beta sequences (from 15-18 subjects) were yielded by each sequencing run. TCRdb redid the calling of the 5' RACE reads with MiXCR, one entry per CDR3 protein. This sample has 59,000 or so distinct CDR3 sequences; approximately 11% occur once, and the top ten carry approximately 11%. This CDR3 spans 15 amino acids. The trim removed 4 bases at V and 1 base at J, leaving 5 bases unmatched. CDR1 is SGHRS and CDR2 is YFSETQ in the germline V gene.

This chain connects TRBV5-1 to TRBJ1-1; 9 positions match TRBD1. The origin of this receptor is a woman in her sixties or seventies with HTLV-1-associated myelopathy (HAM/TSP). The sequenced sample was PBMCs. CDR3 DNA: TGCGCCAGCAGCCCGACGACAGGGGGGAACACTGAAGCTTTCTTT. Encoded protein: CASSPTTGGNTEAFF.